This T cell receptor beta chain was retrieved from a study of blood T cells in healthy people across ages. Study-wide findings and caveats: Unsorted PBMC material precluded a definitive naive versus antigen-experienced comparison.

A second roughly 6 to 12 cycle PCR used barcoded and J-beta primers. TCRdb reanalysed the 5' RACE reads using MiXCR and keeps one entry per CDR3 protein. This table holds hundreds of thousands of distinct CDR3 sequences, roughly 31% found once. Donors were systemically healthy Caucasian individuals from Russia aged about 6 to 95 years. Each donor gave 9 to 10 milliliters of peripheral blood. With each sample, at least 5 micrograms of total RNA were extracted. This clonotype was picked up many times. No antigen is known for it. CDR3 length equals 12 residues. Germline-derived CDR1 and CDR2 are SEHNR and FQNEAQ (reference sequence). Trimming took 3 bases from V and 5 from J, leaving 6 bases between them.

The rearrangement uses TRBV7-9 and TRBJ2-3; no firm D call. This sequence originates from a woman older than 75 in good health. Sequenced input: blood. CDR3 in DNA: TGTGCCAGCAGCTTGGTCGAAGATACGCAGTATTTT. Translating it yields CASSLVEDTQYF. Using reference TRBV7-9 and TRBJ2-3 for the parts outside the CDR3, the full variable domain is DTGVSQNPRHKITKRGQNVTFRCDPISEHNRLYWYRQTLGQGPEFLTYFQNEAQLEKSRLLSDRFSAERPKGSFSTLEIQRTEQGDSAMYLCASSLVEDTQYFGPGTRLTVL.